Reported below is one TCR beta chain. Original data processing: Amplification of reference gene primers provided the estimated nucleated cell counts. TCRdb's table, derived via immunoSEQ multiplex PCR, lists solely in-frame clones and lacks some. Clonal size and the V and J genes are those of that table, whereas D and trimming came from the DNA. Of 80,000 or so clones listed, 70% to 75% were seen once; the top ten hold around 6%. In germline, CDR1 is LGHDT, CDR2 YNNKEL (reference sequence). The CDR3 sequence is 14 residues long. Deletions cut 0 bases from V and 7 bases from J, with 12 bases between. This specimen belongs to a study of blood T cell repertoires in COVID-19. Overall study context: Whether acute or convalescent, the COVID-19 samples came from the United States, Italy and Spain. Nucleic acid was either cDNA or gDNA, and it came from T cells, B-cell-depleted T cells, or PBMCs.

This rearrangement joins TRBV3-1 (or the pseudogene TRBV3-2) to TRBJ1-1, with D hard to call. This clonotype was obtained from a man aged 50 to 59 with active or convalescent COVID-19. Material: peripheral blood. In DNA form, the CDR3 reads TGTGCCAGCAGCCAAGAGAACAGAGAGGGTGAAGCTTTCTTT. Translating it yields CASSQENREGEAFF.